The clone carrying this T cell receptor beta chain was seen at least ten times. TCRdb redid the calling of the RACE reads with MiXCR, one entry per CDR3 protein. The table includes 75,000 to 100,000 distinct CDR3 sequences, over 7.5% detected once. The record originates from a study of human T cells and chemical hapten exposure. The CDR3 extends over 16 amino acids. Trimming removed 6 bases from V and 9 bases from J; junction bases left unmatched: 16. Germline values: CDR1 DFQATT, CDR2 SNEGSKA (reference sequence). Noted time point: patch test 2, 6 weeks after DPC sensitization. Described treatment: therapeutic diphenylcyclopropenone sensitization with weekly scalp DPC.

This sequence was found in a woman aged 40 to 50 with alopecia areata. Some clones in this sample may be carry-over from other donors' samples. V usage is TRBV20-1 and J usage is TRBJ2-1, with 11 bases matching TRBD2. The starting material was whole blood, obtained in connection with sensitization to the hapten diphenylcyclopropenone (DPC). CDR3 amino acids: CSARSSSGRYVVEQFF. The DNA of the CDR3 is TGCAGTGCCAGAAGTTCTAGCGGGAGGTACGTCGTTGAGCAGTTCTTC.